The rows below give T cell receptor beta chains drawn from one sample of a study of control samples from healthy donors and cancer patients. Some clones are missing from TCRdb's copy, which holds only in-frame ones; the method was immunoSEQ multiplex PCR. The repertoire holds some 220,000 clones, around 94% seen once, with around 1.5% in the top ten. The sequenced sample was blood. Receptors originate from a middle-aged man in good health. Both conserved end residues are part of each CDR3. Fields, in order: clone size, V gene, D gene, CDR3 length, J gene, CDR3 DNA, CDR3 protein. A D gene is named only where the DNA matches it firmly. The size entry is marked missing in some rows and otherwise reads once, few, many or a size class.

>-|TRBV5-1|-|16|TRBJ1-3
TGCGCCAGCAGCTTGAACGGGGTCCCTTCTGGAAACACCATATATTTT
CASSLNGVPSGNTIYF
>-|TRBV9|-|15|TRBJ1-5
TGTGCCAGCAGCTTAGGAGGCCTTAGCAATCAGCCCCAGCATTTT
CASSLGGLSNQPQHF
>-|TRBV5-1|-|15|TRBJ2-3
TGCGCCAGCAGCTTGGGCCAGGGACGGGCAGATACGCAGTATTTT
CASSLGQGRADTQYF
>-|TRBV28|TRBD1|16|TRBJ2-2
TGTGCCAGCAGTCGAGAAGGGACAGGGGTCACCGGGGAGCTGTTTTTT
CASSREGTGVTGELFF
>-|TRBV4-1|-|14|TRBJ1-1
TGCGCCAGCAGCCAACGACCAATGAACACTGAAGCTTTCTTT
CASSQRPMNTEAFF
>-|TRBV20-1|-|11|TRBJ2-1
TGCAGTGCTAGTAAGAACAATGAGCAGTTCTTC
CSASKNNEQFF
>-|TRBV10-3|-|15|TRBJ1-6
TGTGCCATCAGTGGCTCCGGGGGCAACGGTTCACCCCTCCACTTT
CAISGSGGNGSPLHF
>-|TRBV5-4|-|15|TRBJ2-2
TGTGCCAGCAGCTTTGCGCCGGGGGACACCGGGGAGCTGTTTTTT
CASSFAPGDTGELFF
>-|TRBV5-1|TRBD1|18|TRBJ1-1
TGCGCCAGCATCTTCACTACAGGGGTTAACCCATGGGACACTGAAGCTTTCTTT
CASIFTTGVNPWDTEAFF
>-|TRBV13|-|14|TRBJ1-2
TGTGCCAGCAGACCACGACAGAATCCCTATGGCTACACCTTC
CASRPRQNPYGYTF
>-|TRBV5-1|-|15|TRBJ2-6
TGCGCCAGCAGCTTGGGGGGGGTTGGGGCCAACGTCCTGACTTTC
CASSLGGVGANVLTF
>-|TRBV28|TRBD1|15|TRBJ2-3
TGTGCCAGCAGTCCCGCCGGGACAGGCACAGATACGCAGTATTTT
CASSPAGTGTDTQYF
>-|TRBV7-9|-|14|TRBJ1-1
TGTGCCAGCAGCCTGTACGGAGAGAACACTGAAGCTTTCTTT
CASSLYGENTEAFF
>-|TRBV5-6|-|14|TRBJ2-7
TGTGCCAGCAGCTTGAGGGGATCAAGGGAAGAGCAGTACTTC
CASSLRGSREEQYF
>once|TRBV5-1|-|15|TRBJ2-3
TGCGCCAGCAGCTTGGTCGGGGTTTCGCCAGATACGCAGTATTTT
CASSLVGVSPDTQYF
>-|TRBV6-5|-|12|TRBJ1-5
TGTGCCAGCAGGACAGGCAATCAGCCCCAGCATTTT
CASRTGNQPQHF
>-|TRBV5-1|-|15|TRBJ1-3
TGCGCCAGCAGCCAAGCCACGAGCCCTGGAAACACCATATATTTT
CASSQATSPGNTIYF
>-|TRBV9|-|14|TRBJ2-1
TGTGCCAGCAGCCCAGGGGCGTACTACAATGAGCAGTTCTTC
CASSPGAYYNEQFF
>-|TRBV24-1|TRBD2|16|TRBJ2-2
TGTGCCACCAGTGAGCCCGAGACTAGCGGGGGGCCCAAGCTGTTTTTT
CATSEPETSGGPKLFF
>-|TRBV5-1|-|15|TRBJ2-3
TGCGCCAGCAGCTTGCTGAGCGGGAGCACAGATACGCAGTATTTT
CASSLLSGSTDTQYF
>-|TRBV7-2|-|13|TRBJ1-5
TGTGCCAGCAGCTTAGCAACGAATCAGCCCCAGCATTTT
CASSLATNQPQHF
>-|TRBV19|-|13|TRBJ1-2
TGTGCCAGTACCCAGGGGAGGGTCTATGGCTACACCTTC
CASTQGRVYGYTF
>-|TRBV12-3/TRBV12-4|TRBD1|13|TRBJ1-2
TGTGCCAGCAGCTCTCAGGGGGCCTATGGCTACACCTTC
CASSSQGAYGYTF
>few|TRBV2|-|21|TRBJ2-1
TGTGCCAGCAGCGAAGGAGCCCCTAACATTGAGGGGGGGGCTAGGGAGGATGAGCAGTTCTTC
CASSEGAPNIEGGAREDEQFF
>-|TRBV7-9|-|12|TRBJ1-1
TGTGCCAGCAGCTTCATCACCACTGAAGCTTTCTTT
CASSFITTEAFF
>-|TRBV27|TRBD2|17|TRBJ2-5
TGTGCCAGCAGTCTTTATCCCGGGACTAGCGGGGGAGAGACCCAGTACTTC
CASSLYPGTSGGETQYF
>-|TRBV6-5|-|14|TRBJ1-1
TGTGCCAGCAGTTCCCGGGGGGCGAACACTGAAGCTTTCTTT
CASSSRGANTEAFF
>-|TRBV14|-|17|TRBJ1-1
TGTGCCAGCAGCCCCGGCAGGGTGGTTGGAGTGAACACTGAAGCTTTCTTT
CASSPGRVVGVNTEAFF
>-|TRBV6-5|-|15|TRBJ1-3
TGTGCCAGCAGTTCTGTGGGGCCTCTTGGCGACACCATATATTTT
CASSSVGPLGDTIYF
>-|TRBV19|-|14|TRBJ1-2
TGTGCCAGTAGAACCCCCGGGACCTCCCATGGCTACACCTTC
CASRTPGTSHGYTF
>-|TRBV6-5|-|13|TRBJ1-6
TGTGCCAGCACCCAGGGGTATAGTTCACCCCTCCACTTT
CASTQGYSSPLHF
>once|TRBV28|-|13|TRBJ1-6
TGTGCCAGCAGTTCCCCTCCCGGTTCACCCCTCCACTTT
CASSSPPGSPLHF
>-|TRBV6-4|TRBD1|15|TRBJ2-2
TGTGCCAGCAGTGACCTAAACAGGGGGCGAGGGGAGCTGTTTTTT
CASSDLNRGRGELFF
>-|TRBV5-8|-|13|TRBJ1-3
TGTGCCAGCCGACCTCGGACTGGAAACACCATATATTTT
CASRPRTGNTIYF
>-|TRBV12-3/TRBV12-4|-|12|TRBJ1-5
TGTGCCAGCAGTTTTGAGGCTCAGCCCCAGCATTTT
CASSFEAQPQHF
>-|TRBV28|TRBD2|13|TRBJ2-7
TGTGCCAGCACCGCTTCGGGAGGCATCGAGCAGTACTTC
CASTASGGIEQYF
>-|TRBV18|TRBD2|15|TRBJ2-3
TGTGCCAGCTCACAGGGACTAGCGGGGACAGATACGCAGTATTTT
CASSQGLAGTDTQYF
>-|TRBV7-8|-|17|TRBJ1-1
TGTGCCAGCAGGCCAAATCAGGCGGGCGTTAAGAACACTGAAGCTTTCTTT
CASRPNQAGVKNTEAFF
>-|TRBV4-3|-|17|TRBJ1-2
TGCGCCAGCAGCCAAGATCAAACACCTATCTTTAACTATGGCTACACCTTC
CASSQDQTPIFNYGYTF
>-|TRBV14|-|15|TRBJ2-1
TGTGCCAGCAGCCAGCCGATGGTCTCCTACAATGAGCAGTTCTTC
CASSQPMVSYNEQFF
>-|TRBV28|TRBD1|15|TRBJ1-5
TGTGCCAGCAACCTAAGGCAGGGGGTGGGACAGCCCCAGCATTTT
CASNLRQGVGQPQHF